The clone carrying this T cell receptor beta chain was counted many times. Its target is unknown. The data belong to a study of T-cell reconstitution after alpha-beta-depleted transplantation in children. Study-level points and caveats: Expanded graft clones, several hundred of them, were reportedly the source of alpha-beta T cells about two months after transplant. Surviving thymic progenitors and recipient T cells were the source of high TCRbeta diversity at day 60 in some patients. After one year, T-cell counts and TCRbeta diversity mostly came from new T cells.

Unique molecular identifiers featured in how the TCRbeta library was prepared. TCRdb passed the PCR reads through MiXCR, listing each CDR3 protein once. The sample consists of 400,000 to 550,000 distinct CDR3 sequences, over 9.5% of them appearing once. The germline V gene encodes CDR1 KGHSY and CDR2 FQNENV. This CDR3 has 13 amino acids. Germline trimming cut 0 bases from V and 6 bases from J; bases unmatched to any gene: 2. Sequenced here: PBMCs, sampled before TCRalphabeta/CD19-depleted stem cell transplant. The clonotype originates from a child aged 2 to 15 with inherited bone marrow failure, due to receive a stem cell transplant. This chain joins TRBV16 and TRBJ2-7, with TRBD1 matching 7 bases. The CDR3 DNA reads TGTGCCAGCAGCCAATCGACAGGGCGCGAGCAGTACTTC. Its translation: CASSQSTGREQYF.